Listed here are 14 T cell receptor beta chains from one sample, sequenced in a study of CD8 T cell repertoires and HIV-1 epitope variants (TCRdb year 2020). The protocol used for the library was the immunoSEQ multiplex PCR assay. Imported from immuneACCESS, the table was reduced by TCRdb to in-frame sequences with V and J called. These copies leave out some clones; in studies compared against another copy, an unresolved V gene accounts for under half, and the cause of the remainder is not known. Present in this sample are under 100,000 clones, roughly 77% of which were seen just once. The ten most abundant clones make up about a quarter of the sample. Sequencing used uncultured baseline CD8+ T cells from peripheral blood mononuclear cells (PBMCs). Receptors originate from a male donor with HIV.

This CDR3 reads CASSKDAGLGNTIYF. The CDR3 coding sequence is TGTGCCAGCAGCAAAGACGCGGGGCTAGGAAACACCATATATTTT. The rearrangement joins TRBV21-1 to TRBJ1-3. TRBV21-1 is listed as a pseudogene. The CDR3 is made up of 15 amino acids.

This chain uses TRBV5-1 with TRBJ2-7; no clear D gene. With 5 bases removed from V and 3 bases from J, the gap between germline ends came to 9 bases. The CDR3 extends over 12 amino acids. Germline CDR1 SGHRS, CDR2 YFSETQ. DNA of the CDR3: TGCGCCAGCAGGGGCTATAACTACGAGCAGTACTTC. Its protein product is CASRGYNYEQYF.

This chain connects TRBV5-6 to TRBJ1-2; a weak D match, TRBD1 (5 bases). With 4 bases removed from V and 5 bases from J, the gap between germline ends came to 21 bases. This CDR3 has 16 residues. CDR1 and CDR2 from the germline V gene are SGHDT and YYEEEE. The CDR3 loop reads CASSHIGQGGSYGYTF. CDR3 DNA sequence: TGTGCCAGCAGCCATATAGGGCAGGGCGGGTCGTATGGCTACACCTTC. Combining the CDR3 with reference TRBV5-6 and TRBJ1-2 gives the whole variable domain DAGVTQSPTHLIKTRGQQVTLRCSPKSGHDTVSWYQQALGQGPQFIFQYYEEEERQRGNFPDRFSGHQFPNYSSELNVNALLLGDSALYLCASSHIGQGGSYGYTFGSGTRLTVV.

The chain links TRBV18 to TRBJ2-1, with 7 nucleotides matching TRBD1. The CDR3 extends over 15 amino acids. Germline CDR1 KGHSH, CDR2 LQKENI. V gave up 2 bases and J gave up 5 bases; unmatched junction bases: 6. The CDR3 DNA reads TGTGCCAGCTCACCAGCCGACAGGGTGGACAATGAGCAGTTCTTC. Translation: CASSPADRVDNEQFF.

V is TRBV10-3 and J is TRBJ2-7; 7 bases fit TRBD2. This CDR3 is 12 amino acids long. Germline lookup yields CDR1 ENHRY and CDR2 SYGVKD. J was trimmed by 5 bases and V by 4 bases; bases with no gene match: 2. CDR3 DNA: TGTGCCATCAGTGCAACTAGCGACGAGCAGTACTTC. This translates into CAISATSDEQYF.

This rearrangement joins TRBV9 to TRBJ2-7; tentatively, D is TRBD1 (6 bases). The ends were cut back, 0 bases at V and 3 bases at J, with 10 bases in the middle. Germline CDR1 is SGDLS and CDR2 is YYNGEE. CDR3 length: 14 residues. The CDR3 coding sequence is TGTGCCAGCAGCGTAGACGGCAGGGGCTACGAGCAGTACTTC. Translated, it gives CASSVDGRGYEQYF.

The chain carries TRBV28 and TRBJ1-5, with D uncertain. V was shortened by 2 bases and J by 5 bases, with 10 bases between the two germline ends. CDR1 and CDR2 (germline): MDHEN, SYDVKM. The CDR3 spans 14 residues. CDR3 loop: CASSLDGNYQPQHF. The CDR3 nucleotides are TGTGCCAGCAGTTTAGACGGAAACTATCAGCCCCAGCATTTT.

This chain connects TRBV21-1 to TRBJ1-1. TRBV21-1 is tagged as a pseudogene. The CDR3 consists of 12 residues. The CDR3, as DNA: TGTGCCAGCAGCAAAGTGATGGTAGAAGCTTTCTTT. Translated: CASSKVMVEAFF.

This chain connects TRBV9 to TRBJ1-1; TRBD1 is a possible D gene (6 bases). The CDR3 spans 16 residues. Deletions cut 0 bases from V and 4 bases from J, with 16 bases between. The germline V gene has CDR1 SGDLS and CDR2 YYNGEE. CDR3 residues: CASSVGLDRWSTEAFF. CDR3 nucleotides: TGTGCCAGCAGCGTAGGTCTTGACAGGTGGAGCACTGAAGCTTTCTTT.

This clone was seen only once. V gene TRBV4-2 combines with J gene TRBJ2-3; 8 nucleotides line up with TRBD2. This CDR3 has 19 amino acids. Germline loops: CDR1 LGHNA, CDR2 YNFKEQ. V shed 1 base and J 0 bases; nucleotides not matched to a gene: 12. The chain's CDR3 is CASSQVPGGTKASTDTQYF. The CDR3 DNA reads TGTGCCAGCAGCCAAGTCCCGGGAGGGACCAAAGCTAGCACAGATACGCAGTATTTT.

This chain connects TRBV18 to TRBJ2-2; 9 bases line up with TRBD1. V dropped 10 bases and J dropped 6; count of bases not matched to a gene: 9. The V gene's germline CDR1 is KGHSH and CDR2 LQKENI. CDR3 length equals 14 residues. The CDR3 DNA reads TGTGCCACCTCGTACAGGGGGCGGCCCGGGGAGCTGTTTTTT. It is translated as CATSYRGRPGELFF.

Only a few counts were recorded for this clone. The gene calls are TRBV19 and TRBJ1-4, with a weak D call TRBD1 (6 bases). The germline gives CDR1 LNHDA, CDR2 SQIVND (reference sequence). The CDR3 spans 11 residues. For the CDR3, the DNA is TGTCCCGGACAGTTTAATGAAAAACTGTTTTTT. Translation gives CPGQFNEKLFF.

The V and J genes are TRBV14 and TRBJ2-7, with no clear D. Trimming stripped 0 bases from V and 0 bases from J, with 9 bases between. This CDR3 is 15 amino acids long. Germline values: CDR1 SGHDN, CDR2 FVKESK. CDR3 sequence (DNA): TGTGCCAGCAGCCAAGAAGTCATAAACTCCTACGAGCAGTACTTC. Protein: CASSQEVINSYEQYF.

This chain uses TRBV7-8 with TRBJ1-6; TRBD1 is a possible D gene (6 bases). Trimming removed 0 bases from V and 0 bases from J, with 12 bases in between. Per germline, CDR1 SGHVS and CDR2 FQNEAQ. The CDR3 runs to 18 residues. CDR3 in amino acids: CASSLARQGSSYNSPLHF. The CDR3 region has the DNA TGTGCCAGCAGCTTAGCGAGGCAGGGGAGCTCCTATAATTCACCCCTCCACTTT. Complete variable domain (other parts from reference TRBV7-8 and TRBJ1-6): GAGVSQSPRYKVAKRGQDVALRCDPISGHVSLFWYQQALGQGPEFLTYFQNEAQLDKSGLPSDRFFAERPEGSVSTLKIQRTQQEDSAVYLCASSLARQGSSYNSPLHFGNGTRLTVT.